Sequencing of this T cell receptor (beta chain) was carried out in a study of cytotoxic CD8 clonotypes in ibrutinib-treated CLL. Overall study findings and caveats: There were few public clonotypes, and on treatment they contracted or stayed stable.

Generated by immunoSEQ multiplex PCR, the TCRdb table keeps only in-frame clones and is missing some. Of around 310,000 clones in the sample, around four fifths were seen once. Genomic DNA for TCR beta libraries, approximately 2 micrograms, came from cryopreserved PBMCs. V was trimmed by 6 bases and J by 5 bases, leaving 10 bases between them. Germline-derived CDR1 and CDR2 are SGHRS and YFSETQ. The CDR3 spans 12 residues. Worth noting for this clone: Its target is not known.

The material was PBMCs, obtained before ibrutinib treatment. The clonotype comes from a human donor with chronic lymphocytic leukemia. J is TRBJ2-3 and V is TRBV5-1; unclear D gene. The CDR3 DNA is TGCGCCAGCACCCATCCCCTAGATACGCAGTATTTT. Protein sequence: CASTHPLDTQYF. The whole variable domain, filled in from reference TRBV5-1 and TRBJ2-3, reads KAGVTQTPRYLIKTRGQQVTLSCSPISGHRSVSWYQQTPGQGLQFLFEYFSETQRNKGNFPGRFSGRQFSNSRSEMNVSTLELGDSALYLCASTHPLDTQYFGPGTRLTVL.